The TCR beta chain described here comes from a study of CD8 T cells in cerebrospinal fluid in Alzheimer's disease. Overall study: Plate-based nested PCR sequencing and droplet-based sequencing measured CSF T cell clonal expansion. Notes on the study in general: No causal link between EBV and Alzheimer's follows from EBV-specific cerebrospinal fluid TCRs, authors warned. In mild cognitive impairment or Alzheimer's disease, the biggest CSF clone made up more TCRs than in controls.

This clonotype is called medium-sized based on its frequency. Its cognate antigen is unknown. All participants were free of acute infectious disease and in good physical condition. From its re-call of the 10x single-cell sequencing reads, TCRdb lists each CDR3 protein once, without DNA. The listing contains around 730 distinct CDR3 sequences. Germline V gene sequence: CDR1 SGDLS, CDR2 YYNGEE. This CDR3 spans 14 amino acids. The gene calls are TRBV9 and TRBJ1-1; TCRdb lists TRBD1, though no DNA is available to test this call. This TCR was sampled from a human donor with Alzheimer's disease. Sequenced sample: cerebrospinal fluid. CDR3: CASSPGHLNTEAFF.